This section outlines one T cell receptor beta chain sequence together with its context. V lost 7 bases, J lost 2 bases, and 12 bases lay in between. The CDR3 is 15 amino acids. In germline, CDR1 is WSHSY, CDR2 SAAADI. Produced via immunoSEQ multiplex PCR; TCRdb's table is partial and in-frame only. The data hold about 180,000 clones, with 83% observed a single time. This sample stems from a study of blood T cell repertoires in COVID-19. The overall study: Sources were T cells, B-cell-depleted T cells, or PBMCs; the material itself was cDNA or gDNA.

The rearrangement links TRBV10-2 to TRBJ2-6; possible D gene TRBD1, 6 bases. The receptor comes from a woman in her sixties or seventies with COVID-19, enrolled during active disease. Sequenced material: peripheral blood. The CDR3 sequence is CASKQGRTGANVLTF. The DNA of the CDR3 is TGCGCCAGCAAACAGGGTAGAACTGGGGCCAACGTCCTGACTTTC.